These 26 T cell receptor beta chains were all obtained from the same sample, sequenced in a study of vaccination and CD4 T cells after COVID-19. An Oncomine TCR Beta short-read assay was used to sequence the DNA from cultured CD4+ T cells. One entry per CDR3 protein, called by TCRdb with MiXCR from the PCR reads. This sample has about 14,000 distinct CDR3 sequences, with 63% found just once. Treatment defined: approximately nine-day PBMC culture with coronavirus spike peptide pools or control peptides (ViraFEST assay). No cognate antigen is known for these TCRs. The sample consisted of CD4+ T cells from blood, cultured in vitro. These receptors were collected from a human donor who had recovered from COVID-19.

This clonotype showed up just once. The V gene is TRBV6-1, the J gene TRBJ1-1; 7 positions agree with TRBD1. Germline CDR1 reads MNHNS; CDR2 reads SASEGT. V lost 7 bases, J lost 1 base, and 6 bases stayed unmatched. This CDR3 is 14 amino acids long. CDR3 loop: CASISGQANTEAFF. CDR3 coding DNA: TGTGCCAGCATCTCCGGACAGGCGAACACTGAAGCTTTCTTT.

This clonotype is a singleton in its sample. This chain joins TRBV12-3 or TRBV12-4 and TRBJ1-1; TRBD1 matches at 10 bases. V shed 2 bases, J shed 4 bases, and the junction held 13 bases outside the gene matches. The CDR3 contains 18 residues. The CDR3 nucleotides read TGTGCCAGCAGTTTATCCACCGGGACAGGGGAAAGGGGCACTGAAGCTTTCTTT. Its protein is CASSLSTGTGERGTEAFF.

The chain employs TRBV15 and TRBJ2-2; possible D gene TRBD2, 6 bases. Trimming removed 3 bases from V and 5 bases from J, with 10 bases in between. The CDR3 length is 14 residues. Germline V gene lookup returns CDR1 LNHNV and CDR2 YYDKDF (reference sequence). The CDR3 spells CATSRGGGTGELFF. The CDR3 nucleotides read TGTGCCACCAGCAGGGGTGGGGGGACCGGGGAGCTGTTTTTT.

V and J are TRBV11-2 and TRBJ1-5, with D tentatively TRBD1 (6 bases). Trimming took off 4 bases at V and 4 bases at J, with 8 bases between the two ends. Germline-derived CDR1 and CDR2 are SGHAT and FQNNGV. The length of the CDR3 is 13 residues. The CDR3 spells CASSSGQNQPQHF. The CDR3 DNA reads TGTGCCAGCAGCTCCGGACAGAATCAGCCCCAGCATTTT.

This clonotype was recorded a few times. CDR3 in amino acids: CASSLFQGASSPLHF. The CDR3 DNA sequence: TGTGCCAGCAGCTTATTCCAGGGGGCAAGTTCACCCCTCCACTTT. This chain uses TRBV7-2 with TRBJ1-6, with 8 bases that match TRBD1. The CDR3 consists of 15 residues. CDR1 and CDR2 from the germline V gene are SGHTA and FQGNSA. With 2 bases clipped from V and 9 bases from J, the junction kept 6 bases outside the gene matches. Variable domain in full (rest from reference TRBV7-2 and TRBJ1-6): GAGVSQSPSNKVTEKGKDVELRCDPISGHTALYWYRQSLGQGLEFLIYFQGNSAPDKSGLPSDRFSAERTGGSVSTLTIQRTQQEDSAVYLCASSLFQGASSPLHFGNGTRLTVT.

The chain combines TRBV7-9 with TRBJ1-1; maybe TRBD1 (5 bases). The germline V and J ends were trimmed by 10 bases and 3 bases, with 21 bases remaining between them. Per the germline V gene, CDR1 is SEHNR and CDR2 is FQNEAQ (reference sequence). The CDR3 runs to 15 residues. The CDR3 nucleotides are TGTGCCATCCCGCGGGGGGGGAACGACGACACTGAAGCTTTCTTT. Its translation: CAIPRGGNDDTEAFF.

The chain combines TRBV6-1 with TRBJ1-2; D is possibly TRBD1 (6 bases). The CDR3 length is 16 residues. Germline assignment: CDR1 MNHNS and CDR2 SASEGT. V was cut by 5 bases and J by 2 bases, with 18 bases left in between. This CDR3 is CASSRATGTTNYGYTF. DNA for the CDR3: TGTGCCAGCAGTCGGGCTACCGGGACAACAAACTATGGCTACACCTTC.

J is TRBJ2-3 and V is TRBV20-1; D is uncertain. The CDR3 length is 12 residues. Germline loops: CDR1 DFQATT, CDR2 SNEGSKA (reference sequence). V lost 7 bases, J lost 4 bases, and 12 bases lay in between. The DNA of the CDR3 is TGCAGTGGACGACTCCTTCCAGATACGCAGTATTTT. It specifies CSGRLLPDTQYF.

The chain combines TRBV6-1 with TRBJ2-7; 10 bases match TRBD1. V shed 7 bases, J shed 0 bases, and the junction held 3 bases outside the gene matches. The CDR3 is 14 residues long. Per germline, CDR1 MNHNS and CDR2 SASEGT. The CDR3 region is CASKGQGDSYEQYF. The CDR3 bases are TGTGCCAGCAAAGGACAGGGGGACTCCTACGAGCAGTACTTC.

The CDR3 protein is CASRGTGNTEAFF. The CDR3 DNA reads as TGTGCCAGCAGGGGGACGGGGAACACTGAAGCTTTCTTT. The chain combines TRBV27 with TRBJ1-1, with TRBD1 as a possible D gene (5 bases). CDR1 is MNHEY, CDR2 SMNVEV, per germline (reference sequence). The CDR3 runs 13 residues. The V and J ends lost 6 bases and 1 base respectively, with 9 bases between them.

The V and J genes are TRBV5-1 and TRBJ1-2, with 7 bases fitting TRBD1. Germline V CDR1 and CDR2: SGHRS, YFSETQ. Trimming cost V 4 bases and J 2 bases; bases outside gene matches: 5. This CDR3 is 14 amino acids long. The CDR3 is CASSPGTENYGYTF. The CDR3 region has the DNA TGCGCCAGCAGCCCGGGGACAGAGAACTATGGCTACACCTTC.

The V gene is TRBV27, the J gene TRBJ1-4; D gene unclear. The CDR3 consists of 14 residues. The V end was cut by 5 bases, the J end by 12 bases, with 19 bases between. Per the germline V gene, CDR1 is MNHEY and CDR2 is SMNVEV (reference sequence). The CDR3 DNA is TGTGCCAGCAGTAGCCTCCTAGAGGGAGCGGAACTGTTTTTT. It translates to CASSSLLEGAELFF.

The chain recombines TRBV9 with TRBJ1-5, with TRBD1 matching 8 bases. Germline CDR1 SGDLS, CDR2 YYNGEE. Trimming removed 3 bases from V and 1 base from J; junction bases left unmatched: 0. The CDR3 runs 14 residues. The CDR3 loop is CASSGQGSNQPQHF. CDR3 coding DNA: TGTGCCAGCAGCGGACAGGGGAGCAATCAGCCCCAGCATTTT.

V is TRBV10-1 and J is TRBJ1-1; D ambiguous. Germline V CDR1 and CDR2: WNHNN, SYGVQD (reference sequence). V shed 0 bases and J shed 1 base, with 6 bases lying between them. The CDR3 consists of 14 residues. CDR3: CASSESGTNTEAFF. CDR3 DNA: TGCGCCAGCAGTGAGTCGGGTACGAACACTGAAGCTTTCTTT.

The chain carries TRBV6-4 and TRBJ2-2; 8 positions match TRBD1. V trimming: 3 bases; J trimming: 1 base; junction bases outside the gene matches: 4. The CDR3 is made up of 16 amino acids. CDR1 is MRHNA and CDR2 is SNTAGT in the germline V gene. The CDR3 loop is CASSDSGTGNTGELFF. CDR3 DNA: TGTGCCAGCAGTGATTCGGGGACAGGGAACACCGGGGAGCTGTTTTTT.

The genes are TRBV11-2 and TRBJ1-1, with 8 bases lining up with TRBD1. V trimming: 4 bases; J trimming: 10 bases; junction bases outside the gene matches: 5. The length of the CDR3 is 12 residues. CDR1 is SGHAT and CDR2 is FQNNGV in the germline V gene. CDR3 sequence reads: CASSSQTGVAFF. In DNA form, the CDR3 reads TGTGCCAGCAGCTCACAGACAGGGGTAGCTTTCTTT.

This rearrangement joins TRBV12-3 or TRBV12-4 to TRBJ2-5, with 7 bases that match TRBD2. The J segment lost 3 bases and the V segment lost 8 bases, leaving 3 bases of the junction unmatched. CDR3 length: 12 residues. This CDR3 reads CASRRGEETQYF. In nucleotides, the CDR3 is TGTGCCAGCCGCCGGGGGGAAGAGACCCAGTACTTC.

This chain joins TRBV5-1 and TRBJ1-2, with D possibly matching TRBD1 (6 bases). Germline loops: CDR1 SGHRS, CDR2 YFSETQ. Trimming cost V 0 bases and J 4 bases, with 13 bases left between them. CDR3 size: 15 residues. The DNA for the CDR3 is TGCGCCAGCAGCTTGGACCGGACAGAGACCTATGGCTACACCTTC. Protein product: CASSLDRTETYGYTF.

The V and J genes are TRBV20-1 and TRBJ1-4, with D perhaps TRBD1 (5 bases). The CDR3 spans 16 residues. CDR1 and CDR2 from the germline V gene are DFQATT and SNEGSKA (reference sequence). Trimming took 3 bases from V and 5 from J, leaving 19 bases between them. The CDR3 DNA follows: TGCAGTGCTAGTGACCCCGGCGCAGGGATCAATGAAAAACTGTTTTTT. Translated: CSASDPGAGINEKLFF.

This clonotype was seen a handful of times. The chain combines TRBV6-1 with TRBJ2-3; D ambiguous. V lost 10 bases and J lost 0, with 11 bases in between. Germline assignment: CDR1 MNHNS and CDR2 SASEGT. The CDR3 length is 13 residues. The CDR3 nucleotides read TGTGCCACCCAGGAGACGAGCACAGATACGCAGTATTTT. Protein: CATQETSTDTQYF.

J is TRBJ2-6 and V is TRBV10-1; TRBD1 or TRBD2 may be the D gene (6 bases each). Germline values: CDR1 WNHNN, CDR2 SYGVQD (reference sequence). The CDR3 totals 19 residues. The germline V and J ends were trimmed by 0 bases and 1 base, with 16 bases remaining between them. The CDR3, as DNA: TGCGCCAGCAGTGAGTCGACGGGCAGGGGAGGTTCTGGGGCCAACGTCCTGACTTTC. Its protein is CASSESTGRGGSGANVLTF.

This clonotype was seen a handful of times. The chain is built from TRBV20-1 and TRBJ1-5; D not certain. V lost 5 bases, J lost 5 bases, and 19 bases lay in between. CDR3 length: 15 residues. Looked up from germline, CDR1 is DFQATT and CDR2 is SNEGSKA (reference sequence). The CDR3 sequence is CSALPSIGRDQPQHF. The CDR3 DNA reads TGCAGTGCTCTTCCCTCCATCGGACGAGATCAGCCCCAGCATTTT.

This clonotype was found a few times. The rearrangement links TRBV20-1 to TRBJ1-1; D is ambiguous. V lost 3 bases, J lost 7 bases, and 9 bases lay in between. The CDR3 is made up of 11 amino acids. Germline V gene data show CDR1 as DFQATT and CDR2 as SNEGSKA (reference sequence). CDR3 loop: CSASSGFEAFF. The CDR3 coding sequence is TGCAGTGCTAGTAGCGGGTTTGAAGCTTTCTTT.

DNA for the CDR3: TGTGCCAGCAGCCGGGGGGCCGAGCAGTACTTC. This codes for CASSRGAEQYF. This chain joins TRBV11-2 and TRBJ2-7; TRBD2 is a possible D gene (7 bases). V lost 5 bases and J 6 bases, leaving 8 bases between the germline ends. Germline V gene sequence: CDR1 SGHAT, CDR2 FQNNGV. CDR3 length: 11 amino acids. Based on the CDR3 plus reference TRBV11-2 and TRBJ2-7, the full variable domain is EAGVAQSPRYKIIEKRQSVAFWCNPISGHATLYWYQQILGQGPKLLIQFQNNGVVDDSQLPKDRFSAERLKGVDSTLKIQPAKLEDSAVYLCASSRGAEQYFGPGTRLTVT.

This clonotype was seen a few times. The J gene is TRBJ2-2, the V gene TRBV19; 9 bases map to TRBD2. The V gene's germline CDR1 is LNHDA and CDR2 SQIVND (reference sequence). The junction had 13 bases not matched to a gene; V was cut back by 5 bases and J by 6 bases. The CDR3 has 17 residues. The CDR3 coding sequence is TGTGCCAGTAGTCCCCGGGGAAGCGGGAGGAATCCCGGGGAGCTGTTTTTT. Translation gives CASSPRGSGRNPGELFF.

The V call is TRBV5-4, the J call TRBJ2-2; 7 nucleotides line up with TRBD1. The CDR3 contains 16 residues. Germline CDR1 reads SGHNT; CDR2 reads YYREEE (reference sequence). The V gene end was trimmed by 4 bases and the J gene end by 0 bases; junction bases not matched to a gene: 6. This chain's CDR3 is CASSIWDRPNTGELFF. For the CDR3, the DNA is TGTGCCAGCAGCATCTGGGACAGACCGAACACCGGGGAGCTGTTTTTT.